The 2 T cell receptor beta chains reported below all come from one sample, sequenced in a study of T cell changes during pregnancy in multiple sclerosis. Generated by immunoSEQ multiplex PCR, the TCRdb table keeps only in-frame clones and is missing some. Among some 55,000 clones listed, around nine tenths were seen once. The sample consisted of peripheral blood from another person, used as feeder cells. The receptors stem from a human donor whose cells served as feeder cells for cultures in a pregnancy study.

The CDR3: CASSYSRGRGYGYTF. CDR3 bases: TGTGCCAGCAGTTACTCGAGAGGCCGGGGCTATGGCTACACCTTC. This chain uses TRBV6-5 with TRBJ1-2; D is ambiguous. The CDR3 is 15 amino acids. Deletions cut 0 bases from V and 4 bases from J, with 12 bases between. Germline V gene data show CDR1 as MNHEY and CDR2 as SVGAGI.

Concerning this clone: Other DNA variants within this sample encode the same CDR3. The genes are TRBV7-2 and TRBJ1-1, with unresolved D. The CDR3 runs to 12 residues. V was trimmed by 3 bases and J by 8 bases, leaving 10 bases between them. Germline CDR1 reads SGHTA; CDR2 reads FQGNSA. CDR3 in amino acids: CASSLTPGEAFF. CDR3 nucleotides: TGTGCCAGCAGCTTGACCCCGGGAGAAGCTTTCTTT.